Described below is a single T cell receptor (beta chain) sequence and its context. The antigen is not known. The length of the CDR3 is 20 residues. In germline, CDR1 is SGHNT, CDR2 YENEEA. The V gene end was trimmed by 5 bases and the J gene end by 6 bases; junction bases not matched to a gene: 28. The data were taken from a study of PD-1 blockade in classical Hodgkin lymphoma. Regarding the study as a whole: Patients who responded completely had about the same baseline diversity as newly diagnosed patients. Compared with baseline, CD4+ but not CD8+ TCR diversity had risen significantly by C4D1.

No patient escaped relapse after autologous stem cell transplantation, and brentuximab vedotin exposure varied. Classification of best responses gave complete response, partial response or progressive disease. Method: immunoSEQ multiplex PCR; TCRdb's copy keeps in-frame clones and lacks some. The sample lists about 50,000 clones, 88% occurring once. This specimen was peripheral blood mononuclear cells (PBMCs), taken before the second cycle of nivolumab. The sequence came from a human donor with classical Hodgkin lymphoma. This sequence joins TRBV11-3 and TRBJ2-7; 7 positions match TRBD1. The CDR3, as DNA: TGTGCCAGCAGCCTCCACGACAGGGTCTCCCACAGGGTCCCCCTCCGCGAGCAGTACTTC. Translation gives CASSLHDRVSHRVPLREQYF. The variable domain in full, completed from reference TRBV11-3 and TRBJ2-7, reads EAGVVQSPRYKIIEKKQPVAFWCNPISGHNTLYWYLQNLGQGPELLIRYENEEAVDDSQLPKDRFSAERLKGVDSTLKIQPAELGDSAVYLCASSLHDRVSHRVPLREQYFGPGTRLTVT.